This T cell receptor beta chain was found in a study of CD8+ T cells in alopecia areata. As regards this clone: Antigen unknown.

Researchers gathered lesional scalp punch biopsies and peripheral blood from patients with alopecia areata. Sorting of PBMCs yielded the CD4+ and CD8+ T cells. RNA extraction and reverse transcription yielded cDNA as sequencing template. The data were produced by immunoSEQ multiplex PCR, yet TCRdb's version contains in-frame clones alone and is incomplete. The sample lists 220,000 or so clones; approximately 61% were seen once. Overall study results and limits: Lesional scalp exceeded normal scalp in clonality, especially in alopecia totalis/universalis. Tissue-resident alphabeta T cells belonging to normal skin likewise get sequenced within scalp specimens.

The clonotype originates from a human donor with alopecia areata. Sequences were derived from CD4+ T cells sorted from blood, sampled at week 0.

CDR3 loop: CASRRVAGSTDTQYF. CDR3 coding DNA: TGTGCCAGCCGACGGGTAGCGGGAAGCACAGATACGCAGTATTTT. The chain employs TRBV2 and TRBJ2-3, with TRBD2 identical over 8 bases. V was pared by 8 bases and J by 0 bases, with 7 bases of the junction left unmatched. This CDR3 is 15 amino acids long. Germline lookup yields CDR1 SNHLY and CDR2 FYNNEI.